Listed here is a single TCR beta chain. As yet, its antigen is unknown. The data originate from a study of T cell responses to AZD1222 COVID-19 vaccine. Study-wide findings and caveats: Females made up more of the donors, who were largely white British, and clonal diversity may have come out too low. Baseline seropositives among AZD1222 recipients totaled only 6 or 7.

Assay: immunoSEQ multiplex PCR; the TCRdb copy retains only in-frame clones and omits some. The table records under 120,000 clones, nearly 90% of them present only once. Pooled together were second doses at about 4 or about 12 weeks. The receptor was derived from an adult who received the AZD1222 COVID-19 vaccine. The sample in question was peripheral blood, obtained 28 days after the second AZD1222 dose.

CDR3 nucleotides: TGTGCCAGCAGCCCGGGGACTAGCGGGAGGAGGACCGGGGAGCTGTTTTTT. Translated, it gives CASSPGTSGRRTGELFF. J is TRBJ2-2 and V is TRBV5-4; 15 nucleotides line up with TRBD2. This CDR3 spans 17 amino acids. Germline loops: CDR1 SGHNT, CDR2 YYREEE (reference sequence). J gave up 5 bases and V 4 bases, and 6 bases lay outside the gene matches.